Sequencing of this T cell receptor beta chain was carried out in a study of T cells in tumors after PD-1 blockade. Comment on this clone: The antigen is undetermined.

The data were produced by immunoSEQ multiplex PCR, yet TCRdb's version contains in-frame clones alone and is incomplete. The table includes 55,000 to 70,000 clones, around three quarters detected once. Regarding the study as a whole: Approximately 43% of tumor TCR clonotypes were also found in blood.

The CDR3 is 17 amino acids. CDR1 is LNHDA, CDR2 SQIVND, per germline (reference sequence). The V gene end was trimmed by 5 bases and the J gene end by 4 bases; junction bases not matched to a gene: 10. This chain connects TRBV19 to TRBJ2-1; 11 positions match TRBD2. The source is a human donor with basal cell carcinoma. Specimen: PBMCs, collected before anti-PD-1 treatment. For the CDR3, the DNA is TGTGCCAGTAGTCCCCGGCTAGCGGGGGGCCGGTACAATGAGCAGTTCTTC. It encodes CASSPRLAGGRYNEQFF.